This paragraph reports one TCR beta chain. This entry belongs to a study of CD8 T cells in Susac syndrome. Random hexamers served to reverse transcribe roughly 0.5 to 1 ug RNA. TCR beta CDR3 was amplified by immunoSEQ multiplex PCR. This amplification extended across 54 Vbeta and 13 Jbeta segments. TCRdb reprocessed the immunoSEQ multiplex PCR reads with MiXCR, giving one entry per CDR3 protein. The sample yields 200,000 to 250,000 distinct CDR3 sequences, about 95% seen once. Germline-derived CDR1 and CDR2 are MDHEN and SYDVKM. The CDR3 is made up of 12 amino acids. Trimming removed 7 bases from V and 5 bases from J, with 8 bases in between.

Sequenced sample: CD4+ T cells from PBMCs. This sequence was found in a human donor with multiple sclerosis. The V gene is TRBV28, the J gene TRBJ2-2, with a weak D call TRBD2 (5 bases). CDR3 in DNA: TGTGCCAGCAACGGCGGGACCGGGGAGCTGTTTTTT. Its protein is CASNGGTGELFF.